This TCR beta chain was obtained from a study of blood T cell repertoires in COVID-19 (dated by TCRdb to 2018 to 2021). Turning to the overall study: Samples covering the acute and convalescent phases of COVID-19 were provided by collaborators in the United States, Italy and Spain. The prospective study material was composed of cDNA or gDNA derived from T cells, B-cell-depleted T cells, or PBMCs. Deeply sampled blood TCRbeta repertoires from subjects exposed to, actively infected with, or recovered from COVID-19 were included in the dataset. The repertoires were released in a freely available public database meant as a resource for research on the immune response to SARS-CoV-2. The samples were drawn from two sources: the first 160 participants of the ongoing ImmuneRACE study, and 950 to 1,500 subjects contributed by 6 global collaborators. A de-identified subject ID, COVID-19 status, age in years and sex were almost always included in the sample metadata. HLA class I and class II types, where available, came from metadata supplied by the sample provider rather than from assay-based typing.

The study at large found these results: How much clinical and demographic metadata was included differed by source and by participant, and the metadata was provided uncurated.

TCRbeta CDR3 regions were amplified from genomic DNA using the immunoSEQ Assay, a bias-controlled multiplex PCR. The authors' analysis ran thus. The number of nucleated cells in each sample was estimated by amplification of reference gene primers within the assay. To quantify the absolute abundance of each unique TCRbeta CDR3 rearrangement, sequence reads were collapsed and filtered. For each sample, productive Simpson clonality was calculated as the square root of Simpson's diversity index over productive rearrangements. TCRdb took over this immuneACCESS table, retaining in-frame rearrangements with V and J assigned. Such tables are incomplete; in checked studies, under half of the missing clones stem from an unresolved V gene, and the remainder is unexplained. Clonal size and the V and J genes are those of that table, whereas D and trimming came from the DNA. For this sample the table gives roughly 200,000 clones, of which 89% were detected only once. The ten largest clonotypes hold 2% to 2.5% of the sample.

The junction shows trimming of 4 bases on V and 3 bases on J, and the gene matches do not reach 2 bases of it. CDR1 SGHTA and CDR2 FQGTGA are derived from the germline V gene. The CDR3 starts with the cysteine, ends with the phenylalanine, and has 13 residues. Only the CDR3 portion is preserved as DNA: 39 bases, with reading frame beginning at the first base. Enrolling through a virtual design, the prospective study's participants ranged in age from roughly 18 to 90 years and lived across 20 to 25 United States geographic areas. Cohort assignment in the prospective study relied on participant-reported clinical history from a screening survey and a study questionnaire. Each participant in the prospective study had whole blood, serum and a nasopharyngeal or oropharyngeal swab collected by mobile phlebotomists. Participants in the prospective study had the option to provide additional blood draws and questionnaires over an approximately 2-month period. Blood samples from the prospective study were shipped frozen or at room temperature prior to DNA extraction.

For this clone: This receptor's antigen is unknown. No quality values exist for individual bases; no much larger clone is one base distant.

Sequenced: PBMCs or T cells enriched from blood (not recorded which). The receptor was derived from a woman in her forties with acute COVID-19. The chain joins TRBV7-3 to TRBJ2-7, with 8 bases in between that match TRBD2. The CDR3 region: CASSSTSGYEQYF. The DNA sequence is TGTGCCAGCAGCTCAACTAGCGGCTACGAGCAGTACTTC.